This T cell receptor beta chain is from a study of human T cells and chemical hapten exposure. The ends lost 5 bases at V and 1 base at J; junction bases unmatched: 6. The CDR3 extends over 16 amino acids. Looked up from germline, CDR1 is MDHEN and CDR2 is SYDVKM. The sample's time point: patch test 1, 2 weeks after DPC sensitization. Treatment noted: therapeutic diphenylcyclopropenone sensitization with weekly scalp DPC. The template was total RNA from unfractionated whole blood. Drawing of blood took place ahead of applying each patch test. TCRdb fed the RACE reads into MiXCR, producing one record per CDR3 protein. Of approximately 43,000 distinct CDR3 sequences listed, 4% are singletons. At least ten counts were recorded for this clonotype.

The chain is built from TRBV28 and TRBJ2-2; 8 bases are a match to TRBD2. The starting material was whole blood, obtained in connection with sensitization to the hapten diphenylcyclopropenone (DPC). The sequence derives from a man in his fifties or sixties with alopecia areata. Some clones in this sample may be carry-over from other donors' samples. For the CDR3, the DNA is TGTGCCAGCAGTACCTTAGCGGGACAGAACACCGGGGAGCTGTTTTTT. It codes for CASSTLAGQNTGELFF.